Below are 30 T cell receptor beta chains sequenced from a single sample in a study of neurological immune-mediated disorders. One entry per CDR3 protein, called by TCRdb with MiXCR from the 5' RACE reads. The table lists almost 85,000 distinct CDR3 sequences, 2% to 3% of them singletons. Specimen: PBMCs. The source is a woman in her 30s with multiple sclerosis.

Ten or more counts support this clonotype. This chain connects TRBV27 to TRBJ1-5, with D maybe TRBD1 (5 bases). The CDR3 extends over 14 amino acids. CDR1 is MNHEY and CDR2 is SMNVEV in the germline V gene (reference sequence). V lost 8 bases, J lost 6 bases, and 17 bases lay in between. The CDR3 nucleotides are TGTGCCAGCGGAAAGCGGGGGGTTGGTCAGCCCCAGCATTTT. Translation gives CASGKRGVGQPQHF.

This clonotype was counted at least ten times. V is TRBV20-1 and J is TRBJ2-2; D may be TRBD2 (7 bases). CDR1 is DFQATT and CDR2 is SNEGSKA in the germline V gene (reference sequence). The ends were cut back, 1 base at V and 5 bases at J, with 14 bases in the middle. This CDR3 region has 15 residues. The CDR3 nucleotides read TGCAGTGCTAGAGTCTTGGGAGGGGGAACCGGGGAGCTGTTTTTT. It yields the protein CSARVLGGGTGELFF.

This clonotype has at least ten counts. The gene calls are TRBV27 and TRBJ1-5; TRBD1 agrees at 9 bases. The CDR3 totals 16 residues. The germline gives CDR1 MNHEY, CDR2 SMNVEV (reference sequence). V gave up 4 bases and J gave up 6 bases; unmatched junction bases: 10. The CDR3 sequence is CASSSMGQGIGQPQHF. In DNA form, the CDR3 reads TGTGCCAGCAGTTCTATGGGACAGGGTATAGGTCAGCCCCAGCATTTT.

This clonotype occurred many times. CDR3 coding DNA: TGTGCCAGCAGCTCGAAGGGACAGGGCGACTCTGGGGCCAACGTCCTGACTTTC. Protein: CASSSKGQGDSGANVLTF. The J gene is TRBJ2-6, the V gene TRBV7-2; 9 bases fit TRBD1. This CDR3 has 18 residues. J gave up 0 bases and V 4 bases, and 7 bases lay outside the gene matches. Germline CDR1 and CDR2: SGHTA and FQGNSA.

This clonotype occurred many times. The chain has TRBV7-2 and TRBJ2-2; D remains unclear. Per the germline V gene, CDR1 is SGHTA and CDR2 is FQGNSA. V shed 3 bases and J shed 8 bases, with 7 bases lying between them. The CDR3 sequence is 12 residues long. The CDR3 coding sequence is TGTGCCAGCAGCTTGTATCGAGGGGAGCTGTTTTTT. Its translation is CASSLYRGELFF.

This clonotype was observed at least ten times. V and J are TRBV7-2 and TRBJ2-7; TRBD2 matches at 13 bases. The CDR3 contains 14 residues. With 7 bases clipped from V and 3 bases from J, the junction kept 3 bases outside the gene matches. Germline assignment: CDR1 SGHTA and CDR2 FQGNSA. CDR3 residues: CASTTSGRIYEQYF. The CDR3 nucleotides read TGTGCCAGCACGACTAGCGGGAGGATCTACGAGCAGTACTTC.

In this sample, this clonotype turned up many times. This chain connects TRBV15 to TRBJ2-1; 12 bases fit TRBD1. The CDR3 has 17 residues. V was clipped by 0 bases and J by 7 bases; unmatched bases: 7. Germline lookup yields CDR1 LNHNV and CDR2 YYDKDF (reference sequence). CDR3 nucleotide sequence: TGTGCCACCAGCAGAGATCTAGGGACAGGGGGCCAGAATGAGCAGTTCTTC. It translates to CATSRDLGTGGQNEQFF. Full variable domain (outside the CDR3, taken from reference TRBV15 and TRBJ2-1): DAMVIQNPRYQVTQFGKPVTLSCSQTLNHNVMYWYQQKSSQAPKLLFHYYDKDFNNEADTPDNFQSRRPNTSFCFLDIRSPGLGDTAMYLCATSRDLGTGGQNEQFFGPGTRLTVL.

This clonotype has a count of ten or more. The rearrangement joins TRBV24-1 to TRBJ2-1; TRBD2 aligns across 8 bases. CDR1 is KGHDR and CDR2 is SFDVKD in the germline V gene. CDR3 length: 13 residues. Germline trimming cut 9 bases from V and 9 bases from J; bases unmatched to any gene: 9. The CDR3 DNA sequence: TGTGCCACCCGAGCGGCGGGAGGAGGTGAGCAGTTCTTC. This gives the protein CATRAAGGGEQFF.

This clonotype was counted many times. The chain carries TRBV6-2 or TRBV6-3 and TRBJ2-2, with D possibly being TRBD2 (6 bases). The germline V gene has CDR1 MNHEY and CDR2 SVGEGT. The ends were cut back, 7 bases at V and 6 bases at J, with 21 bases in the middle. The CDR3 sequence is 16 residues long. The CDR3 DNA follows: TGTGCCAGCAAGGACTCGGGACTCCCATCTCCCGGGGAGCTGTTTTTT. Translation: CASKDSGLPSPGELFF.

The gene calls are TRBV6-6 and TRBJ2-7; 9 positions match TRBD2. Germline CDR1 reads MNHNY; CDR2 reads SVGAGI (reference sequence). The V gene end was trimmed by 6 bases and the J gene end by 2 bases; junction bases not matched to a gene: 5. This CDR3 has 14 amino acids. For the CDR3, the DNA is TGTGCCAGCAGGGAGCGGGAGGAACCCTACGAGCAGTACTTC. This encodes CASREREEPYEQYF.

On this clonotype itself: A much larger clone differs from this one at a single base, so this may be a read error. The J gene is TRBJ2-7, the V gene TRBV6-6; D is possibly TRBD1 or TRBD2 (5 bases each). Per germline, CDR1 MNHNY and CDR2 SVGAGI (reference sequence). The CDR3 sequence is 11 residues long. Here the CDR3 DNA reads TGTGCCAGCAGCGGGGCCTACGCGCAGTACTTC. It yields the protein CASSGAYAQYF.

This clonotype occurred many times. This chain links TRBV28 with TRBJ1-4; D not resolved. V was clipped by 8 bases and J by 5 bases, with 9 bases between them. The CDR3 contains 12 residues. The germline CDR1 and CDR2 sequences are MDHEN and SYDVKM. DNA of the CDR3: TGTGCCAGCCGGACCCTGAATGAAAAACTGTTTTTT. It codes for CASRTLNEKLFF. The variable domain in full, completed from reference TRBV28 and TRBJ1-4, reads DVKVTQSSRYLVKRTGEKVFLECVQDMDHENMFWYRQDPGLGLRLIYFSYDVKMKEKGDIPEGYSVSREKKERFSLILESASTNQTSMYLCASRTLNEKLFFGSGTQLSVL.

This clonotype was found many times. This chain uses TRBV5-1 with TRBJ2-7; D is unclear. Trimming removed 5 bases at V and 6 bases at J, with 15 bases between. This CDR3 is built from 13 residues. Germline-derived CDR1 and CDR2 are SGHRS and YFSETQ. CDR3 sequence: CASRALGLGEQYF. CDR3 coding DNA: TGCGCCAGCAGGGCCCTGGGGTTGGGCGAGCAGTACTTC. The variable domain in full, with the rest retrieved from reference TRBV5-1 and TRBJ2-7, is KAGVTQTPRYLIKTRGQQVTLSCSPISGHRSVSWYQQTPGQGLQFLFEYFSETQRNKGNFPGRFSGRQFSNSRSEMNVSTLELGDSALYLCASRALGLGEQYFGPGTRLTVT.

This clonotype was seen ten or more times. The chain recombines TRBV10-3 with TRBJ2-5; possible D gene TRBD1, 5 bases. Germline CDR1 is ENHRY and CDR2 is SYGVKD. Trimming took off 6 bases at V and 4 bases at J, with 15 bases between the two ends. The CDR3 contains 14 residues. CDR3 in DNA: TGTGCCATCAGCCCTTCCACAGGCGGAGAGACCCAGTACTTC. This codes for CAISPSTGGETQYF.

The table lists this clonotype with many counts. The chain carries TRBV6-1 and TRBJ1-1; D gene unclear. CDR1 MNHNS and CDR2 SASEGT come from the germline V gene. The CDR3 consists of 13 residues. V lost 0 bases to trimming and J lost 3 bases, with 5 bases between them. CDR3 protein: CASSEARDTEAFF. DNA of the CDR3: TGTGCCAGCAGTGAAGCGCGGGACACTGAAGCTTTCTTT.

This clonotype was recorded at least ten times. The chain couples TRBV12-3 or TRBV12-4 to TRBJ2-7, with D possibly matching TRBD2 (6 bases). CDR3 length: 13 residues. The V end was cut by 6 bases, the J end by 4 bases, with 13 bases between. The CDR3 sequence: CASRPGGGYEQYF. The CDR3, as DNA: TGTGCCAGCAGGCCGGGTGGGGGGTACGAGCAGTACTTC.

This clonotype appeared many times. The chain has TRBV27 and TRBJ2-3; D perhaps matches TRBD2 (5 bases). Trimming pared 7 bases from V and 1 base from J, leaving 9 bases between. Germline V gene sequence: CDR1 MNHEY, CDR2 SMNVEV (reference sequence). The CDR3 length is 13 residues. The CDR3 bases are TGTGCCAGCAAGGGAGTCGGCACAGATACGCAGTATTTT. Protein: CASKGVGTDTQYF.

This clonotype was counted ten times or more. The V call is TRBV3-1, the J call TRBJ2-1, with 13 bases identical to TRBD2. The germline V gene has CDR1 LGHDT and CDR2 YNNKEL (reference sequence). Trimming at V came to 5 bases and at J to 3 bases, leaving 7 bases not matched to a gene. This CDR3 is built from 17 residues. The CDR3 sequence: CASSRTSGSTDYNEQFF. CDR3 DNA: TGTGCCAGCAGCAGGACTAGCGGGAGTACAGACTACAATGAGCAGTTCTTC.

This clonotype was picked up many times. The J gene is TRBJ2-1, the V gene TRBV29-1; D is perhaps TRBD1 (6 bases). Trimming left V 7 bases short and J 0 bases short, with 10 bases between. Germline CDR1 and CDR2: SQVTM and ANQGSEA. The CDR3 contains 13 residues. CDR3 region: CSAVTGSYNEQFF. CDR3 coding DNA: TGCAGCGCAGTGACAGGCTCCTACAATGAGCAGTTCTTC.

This clonotype came up many times. The chain carries TRBV7-6 and TRBJ2-3, with unresolved D. The V end was cut by 6 bases, the J end by 4 bases, with 5 bases between. The CDR3 totals 11 residues. CDR1 and CDR2 from the germline V gene are SGHVS and FNYEAQ. The CDR3 spells CASSGADTQYF. The CDR3 bases are TGTGCCAGCAGTGGAGCAGATACGCAGTATTTT.

This clonotype was seen ten or more times. V gene TRBV2 combines with J gene TRBJ1-2; no clear D. CDR3 size: 14 residues. CDR1 is SNHLY, CDR2 FYNNEI, per germline. The V gene lost 8 bases and the J gene lost 2 bases, with 15 bases spanning the gap. CDR3 amino acids: CASAPWPQNYGYTF. The CDR3 region has the DNA TGTGCCAGCGCCCCTTGGCCCCAAAACTATGGCTACACCTTC.

Many counts were recorded for this clonotype. The rearrangement links TRBV7-2 to TRBJ2-5; D is ambiguous. CDR1 is SGHTA and CDR2 is FQGNSA in the germline V gene. V was trimmed by 2 bases and J by 2 bases, leaving 15 bases between them. This CDR3 is 16 amino acids long. The CDR3 sequence: CASSLIAPALQETQYF. CDR3 nucleotides: TGTGCCAGCAGCTTAATAGCCCCGGCACTTCAAGAGACCCAGTACTTC.

This clonotype was counted ten times or more. This chain links TRBV7-9 with TRBJ2-1, with D possibly being TRBD1 or TRBD2 (5 bases each). CDR3 size: 15 residues. Per the germline V gene, CDR1 is SEHNR and CDR2 is FQNEAQ (reference sequence). V was cut by 2 bases and J by 7 bases, with 15 bases left in between. In DNA, the CDR3 is TGTGCCAGCAGCTTAATGGGGGTAGGACGTAATGAGCAGTTCTTC. Translated: CASSLMGVGRNEQFF.

This clonotype was seen many times. The chain recombines TRBV12-3 or TRBV12-4 with TRBJ1-1; D ambiguous. Trimming took 2 bases from V and 0 from J, leaving 4 bases between them. This CDR3 region has 13 residues. CDR3 residues: CASSLMVNTEAFF. CDR3 bases: TGTGCCAGCAGTTTAATGGTGAACACTGAAGCTTTCTTT.

This clonotype was seen at least ten times. The chain employs TRBV20-1 and TRBJ2-3; 7 bases align to TRBD2. Per germline, CDR1 DFQATT and CDR2 SNEGSKA (reference sequence). With V trimmed by 8 bases and J by 3 bases, 17 bases remained unmatched. The CDR3 totals 16 residues. CDR3 residues: CSSAPSGGRGTDTQYF. In nucleotides, the CDR3 is TGCAGTTCGGCTCCATCGGGGGGAAGAGGAACAGATACGCAGTATTTT.

This clonotype has at least ten counts. The J gene is TRBJ1-3, the V gene TRBV4-2, with D possibly matching TRBD1 (6 bases). From germline, CDR1 is LGHNA and CDR2 YNFKEQ. V was pared by 4 bases and J by 2 bases, with 15 bases between. The CDR3 sequence is 16 residues long. CDR3 bases: TGTGCCAGCAGCCCTCGGGACACCGGGGCTGGAAACACCATATATTTT. Residues: CASSPRDTGAGNTIYF.

This clonotype was seen ten or more times. V and J are TRBV7-9 and TRBJ2-2, with unresolved D. This CDR3 comprises 15 residues. Per germline, CDR1 SEHNR and CDR2 FQNEAQ (reference sequence). Between the trimmed V and J ends, which lost 3 bases and 0 bases, there was a span of 8 bases. CDR3 nucleotide sequence: TGTGCCAGCAGCTTTGCCCAGGCGAACACCGGGGAGCTGTTTTTT. This encodes CASSFAQANTGELFF. Together with reference TRBV7-9 and TRBJ2-2, the CDR3 gives the full variable domain: DTGVSQNPRHKITKRGQNVTFRCDPISEHNRLYWYRQTLGQGPEFLTYFQNEAQLEKSRLLSDRFSAERPKGSFSTLEIQRTEQGDSAMYLCASSFAQANTGELFFGEGSRLTVL.

The chain employs TRBV7-6 and TRBJ1-3; D unclear. Trimming removed 0 bases at V and 2 bases at J, with 11 bases between. CDR1 and CDR2 (germline): SGHVS, FNYEAQ. The CDR3 is 16 residues long. The CDR3: CASSLAQNPPGNTIYF. The CDR3 region has the DNA TGTGCCAGCAGCTTAGCCCAAAACCCCCCTGGAAACACCATATATTTT.

This clonotype has at least ten counts. The chain recombines TRBV20-1 with TRBJ2-1; D is possibly TRBD2 (6 bases). Trimming pared 1 base from V and 1 base from J, leaving 11 bases between. Germline V CDR1 and CDR2: DFQATT, SNEGSKA (reference sequence). This CDR3 is 15 amino acids long. CDR3 sequence reads: CSARVSRGSYNEQFF. Here the CDR3 DNA reads TGCAGTGCTAGAGTAAGCCGGGGGTCCTACAATGAGCAGTTCTTC.

This clonotype appeared many times. The chain joins TRBV7-8 to TRBJ2-1, with D hard to call. The CDR3 spans 14 residues. Trimming took off 3 bases at V and 8 bases at J, with 14 bases between the two ends. CDR1 and CDR2 (germline): SGHVS, FQNEAQ. The CDR3, as DNA: TGTGCCAGCAGCTTCAAATTCTGGGATCATGAGCAGTTCTTC. This gives the protein CASSFKFWDHEQFF.